This T cell receptor beta chain was found in a study of blood T cell repertoires in COVID-19. Across the study: T cells, B-cell-depleted T cells, or PBMCs provided the cDNA or gDNA that served as material.

Per the study methods: Amplification of reference gene primers was used by the study to estimate nucleated cell counts. Profiled with immunoSEQ multiplex PCR; TCRdb holds only in-frame clones, not every one. V and J calls and clone size are copied from that table; D and trimming were computed from the DNA. The repertoire holds around 91,000 clones, 75% to 85% seen once, with 15% to 20% in the top ten. Sequenced input: peripheral blood. This sequence was found in a woman of 80 years or more with active or convalescent COVID-19.

The CDR3 region is CASSQEAGVKNIQYF. In DNA, the CDR3 is TGCGCCAGCAGCCAAGAGGCAGGGGTCAAAAACATTCAGTACTTC. This chain connects TRBV4-3 to TRBJ2-4, with D tentatively TRBD1 (6 bases). CDR3 length equals 15 residues. Germline V gene data show CDR1 as LGHNA and CDR2 as YSLEER. V was shortened by 0 bases and J by 3 bases, with 9 bases between the two germline ends.